This TCR beta chain appears in the sequencing data of a study of blood T cell repertoires in COVID-19. Study as a whole: PBMCs, B-cell-depleted T cells, or T cells were the source of the cDNA or gDNA that made up the material.

In the original processing: The authors estimated nucleated cell counts from reference gene primer amplification. Clones were read by immunoSEQ multiplex PCR, and TCRdb kept only the in-frame ones, dropping some. Clone size and the V and J calls come from that table; the DNA yielded D and trimming. The sample has about 300,000 clones; 70% to 90% are singletons. The CDR3 has 15 residues. V lost 7 bases to trimming and J lost 1 base, with 14 bases between them. The V gene's germline CDR1 is SGHAT and CDR2 FQNNGV. This receptor was identified in a woman in her twenties or thirties who had recovered from COVID-19. The chain links TRBV11-2 to TRBJ1-3; TRBD1 is a possible D gene (5 bases). Material for sequencing was PBMCs or T cells enriched from blood (not recorded which). CDR3 amino acids: CASTGDSVSGNTIYF. CDR3 sequence (DNA): TGTGCCAGCACGGGGGATTCGGTTTCTGGAAACACCATATATTTT.